A single sample is the source of the 20 T cell receptor beta chains below, sequenced in a study of CD8+ T cells in alopecia areata. Isolated RNA was reverse transcribed into cDNA used as the sequencing template. Profiled with immunoSEQ multiplex PCR; TCRdb holds only in-frame clones, not every one. The sample holds around 200,000 clones, around 50% seen once. Treatment: oral pan-JAK inhibitor, 5-10 mg twice daily. This material consisted of CD8+ T cells sorted from blood, taken at week 24, from a patient treated with tofacitinib. The receptors were sampled from a human donor with alopecia areata.

This clone was detected a few times. V gene TRBV13 combines with J gene TRBJ1-5, with a tentative D call TRBD1 (6 bases). CDR1 and CDR2 from the germline V gene are PRHDT and FYEKMQ (reference sequence). Trimming pared 5 bases from V and 4 bases from J, leaving 9 bases between. This CDR3 is built from 13 residues. The CDR3 region has the DNA TGTGCCAGCAGCCAGGGGAGGAATCAGCCCCAGCATTTT. This encodes CASSQGRNQPQHF.

The chain is built from TRBV13 and TRBJ1-6; possible D gene TRBD1, 5 bases. The ends were cut back, 5 bases at V and 3 bases at J, with 8 bases in the middle. Germline CDR1 is PRHDT and CDR2 is FYEKMQ (reference sequence). CDR3 length: 14 residues. In DNA, the CDR3 is TGTGCCAGCAGCCACGGACACTATAATTCACCCCTCCACTTT. This gives the protein CASSHGHYNSPLHF.

The chain employs TRBV4-1 and TRBJ1-3; the D gene is possibly TRBD1 (5 bases). The CDR3 has 15 amino acids. Germline V gene lookup returns CDR1 MGHRA and CDR2 YSYEKL. Trimming cost V 0 bases and J 4 bases, with 10 bases left between them. The CDR3 DNA is TGCGCCAGCAGCCAAGACGGGACCTCCGGAAACACCATATATTTT. Protein: CASSQDGTSGNTIYF.

This clone was observed a few times. The rearrangement joins TRBV4-1 to TRBJ1-1; D gene unclear. The CDR3 spans 17 residues. Trimming pared 1 base from V and 0 bases from J, leaving 15 bases between. Germline lookup yields CDR1 MGHRA and CDR2 YSYEKL. In DNA form, the CDR3 reads TGCGCCAGCAGCCAAGGGGTCTATAAATGGGTGAACACTGAAGCTTTCTTT. This encodes CASSQGVYKWVNTEAFF.

In this sample, this clone turned up a few times. The V call is TRBV15, the J call TRBJ2-3, with TRBD2 matching 10 bases. The ends lost 5 bases at V and 5 bases at J; junction bases unmatched: 13. The CDR3 contains 17 residues. Germline V gene lookup returns CDR1 LNHNV and CDR2 YYDKDF (reference sequence). Here the CDR3 DNA reads TGTGCCACCAGCCGCACGACTAGCGGGCCCCCCGGAGATACGCAGTATTTT. It yields the protein CATSRTTSGPPGDTQYF. The whole variable domain, remainder taken from reference TRBV15 and TRBJ2-3, is DAMVIQNPRYQVTQFGKPVTLSCSQTLNHNVMYWYQQKSSQAPKLLFHYYDKDFNNEADTPDNFQSRRPNTSFCFLDIRSPGLGDTAMYLCATSRTTSGPPGDTQYFGPGTRLTVL.

The rearrangement links TRBV4-1 to TRBJ2-1; D is perhaps TRBD1 (6 bases). This CDR3 is 12 amino acids long. The germline V gene encodes CDR1 MGHRA and CDR2 YSYEKL. V gave up 8 bases and J gave up 4 bases, with 9 bases separating them. CDR3 DNA sequence: TGCGCCAGCGGCGACAGGTACAATGAGCAGTTCTTC. Amino acids: CASGDRYNEQFF.

A few counts support this clone. This chain uses TRBV30 with TRBJ1-5, with a weak D call TRBD1 (5 bases). Germline V gives CDR1 GTSNPN, CDR2 SVGIG (reference sequence). This CDR3 region has 14 residues. Trimming took 3 bases from V and 3 from J, leaving 12 bases between them. For the CDR3, the DNA is TGTGCCTGGAGCCCAGGGCAGGTCAATCAGCCCCAGCATTTT. Translating it yields CAWSPGQVNQPQHF.

The chain recombines TRBV7-9 with TRBJ1-2; D ambiguous. Germline values: CDR1 SEHNR, CDR2 FQNEAQ (reference sequence). V lost 6 bases, J lost 5 bases, and 16 bases lay in between. CDR3 length equals 14 residues. CDR3 sequence reads: CASRPEGEVYGYTF. The CDR3 DNA is TGTGCCAGCAGGCCAGAGGGCGAGGTTTATGGCTACACCTTC.

This chain connects TRBV15 to TRBJ2-2; no clear D. With 3 bases removed from V and 7 bases from J, the gap between germline ends came to 9 bases. CDR1 LNHNV and CDR2 YYDKDF come from the germline V gene (reference sequence). The CDR3 totals 13 residues. The CDR3: CATSSDLVGELFF. Here the CDR3 DNA reads TGTGCCACCAGCAGTGACTTGGTCGGGGAGCTGTTTTTT. The variable domain in full, completed from reference TRBV15 and TRBJ2-2, reads DAMVIQNPRYQVTQFGKPVTLSCSQTLNHNVMYWYQQKSSQAPKLLFHYYDKDFNNEADTPDNFQSRRPNTSFCFLDIRSPGLGDTAMYLCATSSDLVGELFFGEGSRLTVL.

The chain combines TRBV29-1 with TRBJ2-6; D is unclear. The CDR3 runs 14 residues. V was pared by 4 bases and J by 0 bases, with 7 bases between. CDR1 is SQVTM and CDR2 is ANQGSEA in the germline V gene. The CDR3 loop reads CSVVFHSGANVLTF. Here the CDR3 DNA reads TGCAGCGTTGTTTTCCACTCTGGGGCCAACGTCCTGACTTTC.

CDR3 sequence reads: CASSHPDRENTQYF. CDR3 sequence (DNA): TGTGCCAGCAGCCACCCTGACAGGGAGAATACGCAGTATTTT. The V and J genes are TRBV4-2 and TRBJ2-3, with 7 positions matching TRBD1. V gave up 3 bases and J gave up 7 bases; unmatched junction bases: 7. The CDR3 is 14 amino acids. Germline loops: CDR1 LGHNA, CDR2 YNFKEQ.

The chain employs TRBV7-7 and TRBJ2-3; possible D gene TRBD2, 5 bases. Germline CDR1 SSHAT, CDR2 FNYEAQ (reference sequence). CDR3 size: 13 residues. This CDR3 reads CASASLRTDTQYF. DNA of the CDR3: TGTGCTAGCGCGTCCTTGCGGACAGATACGCAGTATTTT. Supplemented by reference TRBV7-7 and TRBJ2-3, the full variable domain reads GAGVSQSPRYKVTKRGQDVTLRCDPISSHATLYWYQQALGQGPEFLTYFNYEAQPDKSGLPSDRFSAERPEGSISTLTIQRTEQRDSAMYRCASASLRTDTQYFGPGTRLTVL.

The rearrangement links TRBV6-5 to TRBJ2-7; weak D call: TRBD2 (7 bases). The CDR3 is 13 residues long. Germline assignment: CDR1 MNHEY and CDR2 SVGAGI. V lost 11 bases, J lost 3 bases, and 17 bases lay in between. CDR3: CASSAGAIYEQYF. CDR3 DNA sequence: TGTGCCTCTTCGGCGGGGGCGATCTACGAGCAGTACTTC.

The rearrangement joins TRBV29-1 to TRBJ2-7, with a weak D call TRBD1 (5 bases). There are 12 residues in the CDR3. Germline CDR1 reads SQVTM; CDR2 reads ANQGSEA. Between the trimmed V and J ends, which lost 3 bases and 3 bases, there was a span of 9 bases. For the CDR3, the DNA is TGCAGCGTTGATGGGCAGGGCTACGAGCAGTACTTC. Translated, it gives CSVDGQGYEQYF.

The CDR3 is CASRAGDYEQYF. CDR3 sequence (DNA): TGTGCCAGCAGAGCAGGGGACTACGAGCAGTACTTC. V usage is TRBV7-9 and J usage is TRBJ2-7, with D possibly matching TRBD1 (6 bases). CDR3 size: 12 residues. Trimming pared 6 bases from V and 3 bases from J, leaving 9 bases between. Germline V lookup: CDR1 SEHNR, CDR2 FQNEAQ (reference sequence). The variable domain in full, with the rest retrieved from reference TRBV7-9 and TRBJ2-7, is DTGVSQNPRHKITKRGQNVTFRCDPISEHNRLYWYRQTLGQGPEFLTYFQNEAQLEKSRLLSDRFSAERPKGSFSTLEIQRTEQGDSAMYLCASRAGDYEQYFGPGTRLTVT.

The rearrangement joins TRBV30 to TRBJ2-7, with a weak D call TRBD1 (6 bases). The V end lost 5 bases, the J end lost 5 bases, and 13 bases lay between the germline ends. Per germline, CDR1 GTSNPN and CDR2 SVGIG (reference sequence). The CDR3 has 12 amino acids. The CDR3 coding sequence is TGTGCCTGGTTAAGACAGGTCAACGAGCAGTACTTC. Amino acid sequence: CAWLRQVNEQYF.

Here the CDR3 reads CSVDQGFYGYTF. The CDR3 nucleotides are TGCAGCGTTGATCAGGGGTTCTATGGCTACACCTTC. This rearrangement joins TRBV29-1 to TRBJ1-2, with D possibly TRBD1 on 6 matching bases. CDR1 is SQVTM and CDR2 is ANQGSEA in the germline V gene. With 3 bases removed from V and 4 bases from J, the gap between germline ends came to 9 bases. The CDR3 totals 12 residues.

In its sample, this clone was seen once. The chain is built from TRBV4-1 and TRBJ2-4; D uncertain. In germline, CDR1 is MGHRA, CDR2 YSYEKL. The CDR3 is made up of 20 amino acids. The V gene lost 2 bases and the J gene lost 0 bases, with 23 bases spanning the gap. The CDR3 loop is CASSQTQASRQDIAKNIQYF. CDR3 in DNA: TGCGCCAGCAGCCAAACCCAAGCGAGCCGGCAAGATATAGCCAAAAACATTCAGTACTTC.

The V gene is TRBV30, the J gene TRBJ1-5, with 7 bases identical to TRBD1. Germline CDR1 is GTSNPN and CDR2 is SVGIG (reference sequence). The junction had 2 bases not matched to a gene; V was cut back by 1 base and J by 5 bases. The CDR3 totals 13 residues. The CDR3 nucleotides read TGTGCCTGGAGTGGAACAGGGGATCAGCCCCAGCATTTT. Protein: CAWSGTGDQPQHF.

The J gene is TRBJ2-7, the V gene TRBV27; 7 nucleotides line up with TRBD1. This CDR3 is 14 amino acids long. CDR1 is MNHEY and CDR2 is SMNVEV in the germline V gene (reference sequence). V lost 2 bases, J lost 4 bases, and 5 bases stayed unmatched. The CDR3 DNA sequence: TGTGCCAGCAGTTTAACAGGGGTTGTATACGAGCAGTACTTC. It codes for CASSLTGVVYEQYF.